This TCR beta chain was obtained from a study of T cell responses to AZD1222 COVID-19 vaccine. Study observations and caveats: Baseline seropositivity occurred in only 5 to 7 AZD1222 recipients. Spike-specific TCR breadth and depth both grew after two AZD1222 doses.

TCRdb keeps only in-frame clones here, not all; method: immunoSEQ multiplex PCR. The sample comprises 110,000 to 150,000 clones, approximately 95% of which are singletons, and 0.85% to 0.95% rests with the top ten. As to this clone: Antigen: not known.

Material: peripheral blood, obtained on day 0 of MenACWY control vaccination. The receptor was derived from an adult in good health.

The CDR3 DNA reads as TGTGCCAGCAGCCGTCGGGGGACCTACGAGCAGTACTTC. Protein sequence: CASSRRGTYEQYF. The V call is TRBV6-5, the J call TRBJ2-7; D possibly corresponds to TRBD2 (6 bases). Per germline, CDR1 MNHEY and CDR2 SVGAGI. V was shortened by 6 bases and J by 2 bases, with 11 bases between the two germline ends. This CDR3 has 13 residues.